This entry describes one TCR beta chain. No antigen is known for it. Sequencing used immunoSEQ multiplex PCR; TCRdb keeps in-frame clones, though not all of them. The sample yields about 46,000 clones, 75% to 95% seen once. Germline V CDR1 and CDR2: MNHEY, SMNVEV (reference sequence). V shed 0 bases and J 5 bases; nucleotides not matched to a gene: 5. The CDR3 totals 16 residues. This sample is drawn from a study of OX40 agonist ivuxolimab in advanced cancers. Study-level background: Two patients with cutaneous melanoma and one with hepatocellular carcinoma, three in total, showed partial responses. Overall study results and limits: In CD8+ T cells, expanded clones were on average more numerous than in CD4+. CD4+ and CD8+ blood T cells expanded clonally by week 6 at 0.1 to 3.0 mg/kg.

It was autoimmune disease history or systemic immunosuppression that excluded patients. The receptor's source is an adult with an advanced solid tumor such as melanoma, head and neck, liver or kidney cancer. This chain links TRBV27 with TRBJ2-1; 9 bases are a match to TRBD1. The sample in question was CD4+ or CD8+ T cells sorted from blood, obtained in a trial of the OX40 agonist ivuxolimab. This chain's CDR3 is CASSLSRGTGHNEQFF. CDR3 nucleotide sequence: TGTGCCAGCAGTTTATCCCGGGGGACAGGGCACAATGAGCAGTTCTTC.